The 11 T cell receptor beta chains presented below share a single source sample, sequenced in a study of cytomegalovirus exposure and HLA in healthy donors. The PCR made use of 60 Vbeta and 13 Jbeta primers. The table came from immunoSEQ multiplex PCR; TCRdb's copy has only in-frame clones and leaves some out. The repertoire has roughly 200,000 clones, 81% of them found once; the top ten carry roughly 3.1%. Sequencing was done on a sample of PBMCs. These receptors all come from a man aged 40-55 years in good health and CMV-seropositive.

This chain uses TRBV5-1 with TRBJ2-3, with TRBD1 as a possible D gene (6 bases). CDR3 length: 16 residues. Trimming stripped 0 bases from V and 0 bases from J, with 11 bases between. CDR1 SGHRS and CDR2 YFSETQ come from the germline V gene. CDR3 nucleotide sequence: TGCGCCAGCAGCTTGGGATGGCAGGGGAGCACAGATACGCAGTATTTT. Amino acids: CASSLGWQGSTDTQYF.

V is TRBV18 and J is TRBJ2-7, with 8 bases aligning to TRBD2. The V gene's germline CDR1 is KGHSH and CDR2 LQKENI. V gave up 0 bases and J gave up 0 bases; unmatched junction bases: 1. This CDR3 is 15 amino acids long. CDR3 nucleotides: TGTGCCAGCTCACCACCTAGCGGGACCTCCTACGAGCAGTACTTC. It yields the protein CASSPPSGTSYEQYF.

As regards this clone: This sample also contains other DNA sequences that code for the same CDR3. The CDR3 reads CASSLQTGGETQYF. CDR3 DNA: TGTGCCAGCAGCTTACAGACAGGGGGGGAGACCCAGTACTTC. V gene TRBV7-2 combines with J gene TRBJ2-5, with 9 bases aligning to TRBD1. V dropped 2 bases and J dropped 5; count of bases not matched to a gene: 3. The CDR3 is made up of 14 amino acids. Germline CDR1 is SGHTA and CDR2 is FQGNSA.

The CDR3 DNA sequence: TGCGCCAGCAGCTTGGGAGGGATCTCTGGAAACACCATATATTTT. Translating it yields CASSLGGISGNTIYF. V usage is TRBV5-1 and J usage is TRBJ1-3; D ambiguous. CDR3 length: 15 amino acids. The V end was cut by 0 bases, the J end by 0 bases, with 7 bases between. From germline, CDR1 is SGHRS and CDR2 YFSETQ. The full variable domain, completed using reference TRBV5-1 and TRBJ1-3, is KAGVTQTPRYLIKTRGQQVTLSCSPISGHRSVSWYQQTPGQGLQFLFEYFSETQRNKGNFPGRFSGRQFSNSRSEMNVSTLELGDSALYLCASSLGGISGNTIYFGEGSWLTVV.

V is TRBV28 and J is TRBJ1-1, with TRBD1 matching 12 bases. Germline lookup yields CDR1 MDHEN and CDR2 SYDVKM. Germline trimming cut 4 bases from V and 4 bases from J; bases unmatched to any gene: 10. This CDR3 comprises 17 residues. CDR3 nucleotide sequence: TGTGCCAGCAGTTCGGCGGGACAGGGGGCTCTGAGCACTGAAGCTTTCTTT. Translating gives CASSSAGQGALSTEAFF. The full variable domain, completed using reference TRBV28 and TRBJ1-1, is DVKVTQSSRYLVKRTGEKVFLECVQDMDHENMFWYRQDPGLGLRLIYFSYDVKMKEKGDIPEGYSVSREKKERFSLILESASTNQTSMYLCASSSAGQGALSTEAFFGQGTRLTVV.

J is TRBJ1-2 and V is TRBV7-8, with TRBD1 matching over 7 bases. Trimming took 1 base from V and 4 from J; bases not matched to a gene: 9. The CDR3 loop spans 16 amino acids. Germline-derived CDR1 and CDR2 are SGHVS and FQNEAQ. The CDR3 DNA follows: TGTGCCAGCAGCTTAGGGACTATACAGGGGAGCTATGGCTACACCTTC. Residues: CASSLGTIQGSYGYTF.

J is TRBJ2-7 and V is TRBV2; TRBD1 matches 7 bases. V lost 0 bases to trimming and J lost 3 bases; unmatched junction nucleotides: 2. Germline lookup yields CDR1 SNHLY and CDR2 FYNNEI. The CDR3 consists of 14 residues. As DNA, the CDR3 is TGTGCCAGCAGTGAAGCGAGGGGGCGCTACGAGCAGTACTTC. It translates to CASSEARGRYEQYF.

This chain joins TRBV5-6 and TRBJ1-3; D is unresolved. V lost 4 bases, J lost 0 bases, and 11 bases lay in between. The germline CDR1 and CDR2 sequences are SGHDT and YYEEEE. CDR3 length: 15 amino acids. The chain's CDR3 is CASSHLGGSGNTIYF. Written as DNA, the CDR3 is TGTGCCAGCAGCCACCTGGGAGGCTCTGGAAACACCATATATTTT.

The chain recombines TRBV14 with TRBJ2-3, with 9 bases that match TRBD2. CDR1 is SGHDN, CDR2 FVKESK, per germline. The junction had 13 bases not matched to a gene; V was cut back by 3 bases and J by 0 bases. CDR3 length: 19 amino acids. CDR3 bases: TGTGCCAGCAGCCACCCTGTCCTAGCGGGGATATCTAGCACAGATACGCAGTATTTT. Translated, it gives CASSHPVLAGISSTDTQYF.

In its sample, this clone was seen a few times. For the CDR3, the DNA is TGTGCCAGCAGCATTAGCGGGGGGGCCTACTACGAGCAGTACTTC. Its translation is CASSISGGAYYEQYF. V usage is TRBV5-6 and J usage is TRBJ2-7, with TRBD2 identical over 11 bases. The V segment lost 4 bases and the J segment 3 bases; nucleotides outside the gene matches: 6. The germline V gene encodes CDR1 SGHDT and CDR2 YYEEEE. This CDR3 region has 15 residues.

The chain is built from TRBV27 and TRBJ2-7; 8 nucleotides agree with TRBD2. The germline gives CDR1 MNHEY, CDR2 SMNVEV (reference sequence). Trimming cost V 6 bases and J 2 bases; bases outside gene matches: 12. This CDR3 is 16 amino acids long. CDR3 in amino acids: CASSPSGGEEAYEQYF. In nucleotides, the CDR3 is TGTGCCAGCAGCCCCTCGGGGGGGGAGGAGGCCTACGAGCAGTACTTC.